Reported below is one TCR beta chain. The target antigen is unknown. Used for each TCR library was approximately 3.5 ug of total RNA. Incorporation of UMIs carrying a 6-nucleotide sample barcode was performed by template switching. TCRdb re-called the 5' RACE reads, yielding one record per CDR3 amino acid sequence without DNA. The sample's table shows 350,000 to 550,000 distinct CDR3 sequences. The CDR3 has 12 amino acids. Germline-derived CDR1 and CDR2 are MNHNS and SASEGT. The data are from a study of monozygotic twins with inflammatory bowel disease. Findings and limits, study-wide: TCRbeta inverse Simpson diversity was decreased in IBD patients versus healthy co-twins. Clonotypes shared with others were fewer in IBD patients than in healthy twins, especially with disease activity.

Sequencing was done on a sample of blood. V is TRBV6-1 and J is TRBJ2-7. This TCR came from a human donor with ulcerative colitis or Crohn's disease, or a healthy co-twin of an affected twin (not recorded which). The CDR3 loop reads CASRQTAYEQYF.